This T cell receptor beta chain was documented in a study of blood T cell repertoires in COVID-19. Looking at the study overall: Samples representing acute and convalescent COVID-19 were sourced from the United States, Italy and Spain. T cells, B-cell-depleted T cells, or PBMCs supplied cDNA or gDNA.

Methods used by the authors: Amplifying reference gene primers gave estimates of nucleated cell counts. TCRdb keeps only in-frame clones here, not all; method: immunoSEQ multiplex PCR. D and trimming were read from the DNA, whereas the V and J calls and clone size are those reported in that table. Here the sample spans some 150,000 clones, 88% being singletons. Per germline, CDR1 SGHTA and CDR2 FQGTGA. The junction had 9 bases not matched to a gene; V was cut back by 5 bases and J by 6 bases. There are 14 residues in the CDR3. Sequencing was carried out using peripheral blood. This chain connects TRBV7-3 to TRBJ2-7, with 8 bases lining up with TRBD2. The TCR comes from a man in his fifties with active or convalescent COVID-19. As DNA, the CDR3 is TGTGCCAGCAGCCCCTCGGGTAGCGGGACCGAGCAGTACTTC. This translates into CASSPSGSGTEQYF.